This T cell receptor beta chain was found in a study of cytomegalovirus exposure and HLA in healthy donors. Whole-study results and caveats: Donors belonging to an Asian-associated ancestry cluster reportedly showed fewer N-insertions in productive TCRs than the roughly 700-donor mean, according to what a later analysis found. Reported performance of the classifier showed diagnosis of cytomegalovirus status with high specificity and sensitivity.

On this clone itself: Its matching antigen is unknown.

Each donor's status was that of a healthy bone marrow donor. Use of 60 Vbeta and 13 Jbeta primers characterized the PCR. TCRdb's copy holds only in-frame clones and misses some; the assay was immunoSEQ multiplex PCR. The sample consists of about 160,000 clones, 75% to 90% of them appearing once. The CDR3 length is 16 residues. With 1 base removed from V and 3 bases from J, the gap between germline ends came to 15 bases. The germline gives CDR1 SEHNR, CDR2 FQNEAQ (reference sequence). The sequencing input was PBMCs. This TCR derives from a man between 25 and 39 years old in good health and CMV-seronegative. The chain couples TRBV7-9 to TRBJ1-1, with D possibly being TRBD1 (6 bases). The CDR3 DNA reads TGTGCCAGCAGCTTAGGAGAGACAGGTAGGGACACTGAAGCTTTCTTT. This encodes CASSLGETGRDTEAFF.